This T cell receptor (beta chain) stems from a study of molecular identifiers for immune sequencing clone quantification. This CDR3 is built from 12 residues. With V trimmed by 8 bases and J by 3 bases, 1 base remained unmatched. Germline V gene lookup returns CDR1 SEHNR and CDR2 FQNEAQ (reference sequence). TCRdb called the PCR reads again in MiXCR, with one record for every CDR3 protein. The data contain 20,000 to 30,000 distinct CDR3 sequences, over 15% of them seen just once; the ten biggest clones take up 0.99%. In this sample, this clonotype turned up many times. The chain combines TRBV7-9 with TRBJ2-1; TRBD1 agrees at 7 bases. The clonotype originates from a human donor in good health. Some libraries in this study had Jurkat cell RNA spiked in. Sequenced input: naive CD8+ T cells from blood, with Jurkat cell RNA spiked in. Indicated subset: FACS-sorted CD8+CD4-CCR7+CD45RA+ naive T cells. The CDR3 nucleotides read TGTGCCAGCCAGGGGGACTACAATGAGCAGTTCTTC. Encoded protein: CASQGDYNEQFF.